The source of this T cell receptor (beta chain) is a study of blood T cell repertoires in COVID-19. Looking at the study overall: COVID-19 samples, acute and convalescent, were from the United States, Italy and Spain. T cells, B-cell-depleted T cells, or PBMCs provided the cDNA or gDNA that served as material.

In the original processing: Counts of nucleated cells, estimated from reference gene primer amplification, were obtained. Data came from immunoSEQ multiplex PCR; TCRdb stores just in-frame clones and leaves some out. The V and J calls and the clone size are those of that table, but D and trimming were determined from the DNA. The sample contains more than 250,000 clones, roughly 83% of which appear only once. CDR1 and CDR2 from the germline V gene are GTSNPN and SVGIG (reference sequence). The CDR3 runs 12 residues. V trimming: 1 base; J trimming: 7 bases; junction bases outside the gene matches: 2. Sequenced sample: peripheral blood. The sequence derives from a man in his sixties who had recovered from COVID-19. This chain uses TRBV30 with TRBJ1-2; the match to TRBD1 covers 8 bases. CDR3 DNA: TGTGCCTGGAGTGGACAGGGGATTGGCTACACCTTC. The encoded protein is CAWSGQGIGYTF.